The sequence of this T cell receptor beta chain was determined in a study of T cells in localized non-small cell lung cancer. Study conclusions and caveats: Patients showing higher blood T cell density tended to see longer overall survival.

Produced via immunoSEQ multiplex PCR; TCRdb's table is partial and in-frame only. The sample yields about 1,400 clones, 22% seen once. The V end lost 3 bases, the J end lost 3 bases, and 17 bases lay between the germline ends. This CDR3 has 16 residues. Germline CDR1 and CDR2: LNHNV and YYDKDF (reference sequence). A word on this clone: The target antigen is unknown.

V usage is TRBV15 and J usage is TRBJ1-2; possible D gene TRBD1, 5 bases. This specimen consisted of lung tumor tissue, obtained before any cancer treatment. The origin of this receptor is a male donor aged 60 or older with stage III squamous cell lung carcinoma. CDR3 in DNA: TGTGCCACCAGCAGGGGGGGACGGACCTCTTACTATGGCTACACCTTC. Amino acid sequence: CATSRGGRTSYYGYTF.